The entry below gives a single T cell receptor (beta chain) sequence along with its context. Its antigen remains unidentified. The data belong to a study of vaccination effects on CD4 cells after COVID-19. Background on the study: A median of 72 days separated the second dose and sampling.

Germline lookup yields CDR1 SEHNR and CDR2 FQNEAQ (reference sequence). With 5 bases clipped from V and 7 bases from J, the junction kept 8 bases outside the gene matches. The CDR3 is 13 residues long. Antigen-specific CD4+ T cells were expanded (with viral peptide pools) by the ViraFEST assay ahead of sequencing. Cells that had been cultured for about 10 days were the source of isolated CD4+ T cells. Each participant received a vaccine that was either BNT162b2 or mRNA-1273, given as two doses. About 2.2 million PBMC per well were cultured with 9 to 10 IU/ml IL-2 and approximately 9.1 ug/ml peptides. Days 3 and 7 were when half the medium was replaced with IL-2 medium. Study-level results: Clones from infection and from vaccination both contracted markedly late after vaccination.

TCRdb's copy holds only in-frame clones and misses some; the assay was immunoSEQ multiplex PCR. The table has roughly 43,000 clones, under 85% seen once. This chain connects TRBV7-9 to TRBJ2-7; 7 bases are a match to TRBD2. Material: CD4+ T cells from PBMCs cultured with HCoV-OC43 spike peptides, obtained after COVID-19 vaccination. The subset: HCoV-OC43 spike overlapping peptide pool stimulation. The TCR sequence derives from a human donor who received a COVID-19 vaccine. The CDR3 here is CASSPGGGGEQYF. DNA of the CDR3: TGTGCCAGCAGCCCAGGCGGGGGTGGAGAGCAGTACTTC.